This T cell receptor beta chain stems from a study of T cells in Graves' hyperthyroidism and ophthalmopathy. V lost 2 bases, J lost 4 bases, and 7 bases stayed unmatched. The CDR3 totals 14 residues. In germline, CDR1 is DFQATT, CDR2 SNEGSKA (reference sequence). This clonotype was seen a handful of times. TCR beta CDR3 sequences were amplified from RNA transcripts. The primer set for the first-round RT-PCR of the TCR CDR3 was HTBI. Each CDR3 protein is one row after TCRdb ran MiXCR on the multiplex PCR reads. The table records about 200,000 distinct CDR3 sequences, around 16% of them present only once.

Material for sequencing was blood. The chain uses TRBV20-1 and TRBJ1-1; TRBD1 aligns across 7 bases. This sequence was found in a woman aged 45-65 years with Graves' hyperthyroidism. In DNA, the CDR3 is TGCAGTGCTAGAAAACAGGGGTTCGTCACTGAAGCTTTCTTT. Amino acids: CSARKQGFVTEAFF.